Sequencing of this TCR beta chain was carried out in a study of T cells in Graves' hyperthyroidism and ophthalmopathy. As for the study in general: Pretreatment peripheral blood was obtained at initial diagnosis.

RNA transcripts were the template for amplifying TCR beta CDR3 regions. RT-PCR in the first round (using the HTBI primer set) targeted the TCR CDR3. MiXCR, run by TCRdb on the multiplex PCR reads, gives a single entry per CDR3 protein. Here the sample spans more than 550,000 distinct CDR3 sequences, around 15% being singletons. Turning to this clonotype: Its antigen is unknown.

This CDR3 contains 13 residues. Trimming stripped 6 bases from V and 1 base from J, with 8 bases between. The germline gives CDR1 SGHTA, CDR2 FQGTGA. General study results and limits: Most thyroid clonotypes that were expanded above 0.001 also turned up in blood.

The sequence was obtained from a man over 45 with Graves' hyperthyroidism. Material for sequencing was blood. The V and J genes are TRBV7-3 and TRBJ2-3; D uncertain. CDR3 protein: CASRAAGTDTQYF. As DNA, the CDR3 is TGTGCCAGCAGGGCGGCCGGCACAGATACGCAGTATTTT.